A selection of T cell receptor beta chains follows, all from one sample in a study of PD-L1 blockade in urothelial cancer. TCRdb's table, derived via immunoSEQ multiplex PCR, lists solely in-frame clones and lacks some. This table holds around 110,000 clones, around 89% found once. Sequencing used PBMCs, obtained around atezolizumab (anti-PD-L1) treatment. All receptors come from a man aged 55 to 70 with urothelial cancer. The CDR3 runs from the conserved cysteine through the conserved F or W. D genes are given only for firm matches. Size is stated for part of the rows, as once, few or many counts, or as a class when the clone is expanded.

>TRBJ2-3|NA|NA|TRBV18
TGTGCCAGCTCACTCGGACTACCCACAGATACGCAGTATTTT
CASSLGLPTDTQYF
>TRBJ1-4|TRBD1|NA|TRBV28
TGTGCCAGCAGTTTCAGGGGGAATGAAAAACTGTTTTTT
CASSFRGNEKLFF
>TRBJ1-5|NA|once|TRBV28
TGTGCCAGCTTCGCCAGGGAGGGTCAGCCCCAGCATTTT
CASFAREGQPQHF
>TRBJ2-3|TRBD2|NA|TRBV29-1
TGCAGCGTTGAAGGTCCCAGCGGGGTCGCGGATACGCAGTATTTT
CSVEGPSGVADTQYF
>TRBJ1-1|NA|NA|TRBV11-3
TGTGCCAGCAGCTTAGGACTCGACACTGAAGCTTTCTTT
CASSLGLDTEAFF
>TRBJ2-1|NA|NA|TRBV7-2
TGTGCCAGCAGCTTAGCGGGGGGGGCTAGCGGTCAGTATGAGCAGTTCTTC
CASSLAGGASGQYEQFF
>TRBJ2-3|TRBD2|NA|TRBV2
TGTGCCAGCAGTGAAGGCGGGGGGGCCGATACGCAGTATTTT
CASSEGGGADTQYF
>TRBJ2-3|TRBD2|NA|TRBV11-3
TGTGCCAGCAGCTTAGGGAGCGGGGGGGCTGGGGGCACAGATACGCAGTATTTT
CASSLGSGGAGGTDTQYF
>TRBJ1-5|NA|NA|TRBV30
TGTGCCTGGAGTGTACCGGGGTCTCGCCCTCGCAGCAATCAGCCCCAGCATTTT
CAWSVPGSRPRSNQPQHF
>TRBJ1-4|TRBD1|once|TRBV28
TGTGCCAGCAGTTTGGGGGGACAGGCCCAAGAAAAACTGTTTTTT
CASSLGGQAQEKLFF
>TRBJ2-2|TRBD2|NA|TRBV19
TGTGCCAGTAGTACTAGCGGGAAAGGCTTCACCGGGGAGCTGTTTTTT
CASSTSGKGFTGELFF
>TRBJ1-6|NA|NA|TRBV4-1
TGCGCCAGCAGCCCCGGGGGGGCCAATTCACCCCTCCACTTT
CASSPGGANSPLHF
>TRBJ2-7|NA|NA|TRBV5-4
TGTGCCAGCAGCTTGTACCATCCGGCCGACAGATACGAGCAGTACTTC
CASSLYHPADRYEQYF
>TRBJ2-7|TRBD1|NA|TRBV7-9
TGTGCCAGCAGCTCGGCAGGGGGACACGAGCAGTACTTC
CASSSAGGHEQYF
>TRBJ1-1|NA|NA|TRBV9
TGTGCCAGCAGCGCACAGGGTATGAACACTGAAGCTTTCTTT
CASSAQGMNTEAFF
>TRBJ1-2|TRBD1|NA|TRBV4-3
TGCGCCAGCAGCCACGCCGTTGACAGGGGCGATGGCTACACCTTC
CASSHAVDRGDGYTF
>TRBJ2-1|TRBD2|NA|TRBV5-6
TGTGCCAGCAGCTGGTACGGGACTAGCGGCAGCTACAATGAGCAGTTCTTC
CASSWYGTSGSYNEQFF
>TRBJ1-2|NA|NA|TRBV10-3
TGTGCCATCTCCCGGAGGGGCCTCGAGGGCCATGGCTACACCTTC
CAISRRGLEGHGYTF
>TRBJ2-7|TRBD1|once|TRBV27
TGTGCCAGCAGTCCCACCCGGGACAGGGGAAACGAGCAGTACTTC
CASSPTRDRGNEQYF
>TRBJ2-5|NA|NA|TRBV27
TGTGCCAGCAGTTTGTTTCAGGACAGCCAAGAGACCCAGTACTTC
CASSLFQDSQETQYF
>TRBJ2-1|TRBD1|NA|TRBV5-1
TGCGCCAGCAGCTTGGGACAGGGGATCAATGAGCAGTTCTTC
CASSLGQGINEQFF
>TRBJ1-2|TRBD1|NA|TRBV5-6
TGTGCCAGCAGCTTGTGGGGACAGGGACAGGGCTACACCTTC
CASSLWGQGQGYTF
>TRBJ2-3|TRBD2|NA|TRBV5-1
TGCGCCAGCAGCCCCTTGACTAGCAAAGATACGCAGTATTTT
CASSPLTSKDTQYF
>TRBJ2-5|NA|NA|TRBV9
TGTGCCAGCAGCGCAACGAACAGGGCACAAGAGACCCAGTACTTC
CASSATNRAQETQYF
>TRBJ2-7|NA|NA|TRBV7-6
TGTGCCAGCAGCCAGGACGGGACACCTTTCCACGAGCAGTACTTC
CASSQDGTPFHEQYF
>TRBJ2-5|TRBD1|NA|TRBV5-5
TGTGCCAGCAGCTCGGACAGGAGCCAAGAGACCCAGTACTTC
CASSSDRSQETQYF
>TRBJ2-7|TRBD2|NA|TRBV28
TGTGCCAGCAGTACCGAGGGGGGGCGAGTAGCGGGGATCTACGAGCAGTACTTC
CASSTEGGRVAGIYEQYF
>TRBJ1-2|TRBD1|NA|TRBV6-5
TGTGCCAGCAGCCGACAGGGTATAAAGGGTGGCTACACCTTC
CASSRQGIKGGYTF
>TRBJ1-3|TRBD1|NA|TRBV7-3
TGTGCCAGCAGTCGGACAGGGCTTGGCAACACCATATATTTT
CASSRTGLGNTIYF
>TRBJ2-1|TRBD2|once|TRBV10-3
TGTGCCATCAGTGAGGGGGTTAGCGGGGTCTATGAGCAGTTCTTC
CAISEGVSGVYEQFF
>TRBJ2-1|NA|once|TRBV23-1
TGCGCCAGCAGTCAAACCCACGACACGGACAATGAGCAGTTCTTC
CASSQTHDTDNEQFF
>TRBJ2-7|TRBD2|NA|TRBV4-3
TGCGCCAGCAGCCAAGGACTAGCGGGGGTCTACGAGCAGTACTTC
CASSQGLAGVYEQYF
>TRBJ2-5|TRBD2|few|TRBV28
TGTGCCAGCACCTCCTGGGCCGTTAGCGGGAGGAAGGAGACCCAGTACTTC
CASTSWAVSGRKETQYF
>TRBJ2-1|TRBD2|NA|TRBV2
TGTGCCAGCAGTGAAATGTCTAGCGGGAGTTTAAATGAGCAGTTCTTC
CASSEMSSGSLNEQFF
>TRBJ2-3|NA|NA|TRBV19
TGTGCCAGTAGTACTCCGGGGTCTAGCACAGATACGCAGTATTTT
CASSTPGSSTDTQYF
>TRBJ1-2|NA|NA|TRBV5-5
TGTGCCAGCAGCTTGGAATTCGGCAGGCCGAACTATGGCTACACCTTC
CASSLEFGRPNYGYTF
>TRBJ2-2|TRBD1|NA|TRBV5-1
TGCGCCAGCAGCGACAGGGGGCAGGTCGGGGAGCTGTTTTTT
CASSDRGQVGELFF
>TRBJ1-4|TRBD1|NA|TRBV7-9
TGTGCCAGCAGCCCCCGGGACAGGGGGGCTAATGAAAAACTGTTTTTT
CASSPRDRGANEKLFF
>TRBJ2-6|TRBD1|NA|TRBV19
TGTGCCAGTAGTAGGGGCAGGGGGCGCGCCGGGGCCAACGTCCTGACTTTC
CASSRGRGRAGANVLTF
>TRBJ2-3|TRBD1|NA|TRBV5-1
TGCGCCAGCAGCTTGGCCGGACAGGGTCCCACAGATACGCAGTATTTT
CASSLAGQGPTDTQYF
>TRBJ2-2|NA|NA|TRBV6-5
TGTGCCAGCAGTTACTTAATAGCGGTAAACACCGGGGAGCTGTTTTTT
CASSYLIAVNTGELFF
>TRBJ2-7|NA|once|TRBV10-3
TGTGCCATCCGGGGAGTATCCTACGAGCAGTACTTC
CAIRGVSYEQYF
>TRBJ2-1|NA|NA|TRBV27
TGTGCCAGCAGTTTAGGGGGAGGTAGCTCCTACAATGAGCAGTTCTTC
CASSLGGGSSYNEQFF
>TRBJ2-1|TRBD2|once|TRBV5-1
TGCGCCAGCAGCTCGACTAGCGGGAGCCACAATGAGCAGTTCTTC
CASSSTSGSHNEQFF
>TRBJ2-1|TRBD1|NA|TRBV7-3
TGTGCCAGCAGCCCCGGGACAGCGTACGATGAGCAGTTCTTC
CASSPGTAYDEQFF
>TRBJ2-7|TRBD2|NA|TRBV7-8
TGTGCCAGCAGCTCTAGCGGGGTTTCCTACGAGCAGTACTTC
CASSSSGVSYEQYF